This T cell receptor (beta chain) stems from a study of blood T cell repertoires in COVID-19. Whole-study context: The origin of the acute and convalescent COVID-19 samples was the United States, Italy and Spain.

This clone appeared once. Seattle patients were enrolled during active infection and followed longitudinally. Here immunoSEQ multiplex PCR was the method, and the copy in TCRdb shows in-frame clones only, minus some. The sample holds roughly 120,000 clones, around 90% seen once. Deletions cut 0 bases from V and 0 bases from J, with 11 bases between. This CDR3 region has 15 residues. In germline, CDR1 is SQVTM, CDR2 ANQGSEA. The gene calls are TRBV29-1 and TRBJ2-5; perhaps TRBD1 as D (6 bases). This receptor was taken from a woman aged 55-69 years with COVID-19, enrolled during active disease. Sequencing was performed on peripheral blood. The CDR3 loop reads CSVEDPRGYQETQYF. In DNA form, the CDR3 reads TGCAGCGTTGAAGATCCGAGGGGGTACCAAGAGACCCAGTACTTC.